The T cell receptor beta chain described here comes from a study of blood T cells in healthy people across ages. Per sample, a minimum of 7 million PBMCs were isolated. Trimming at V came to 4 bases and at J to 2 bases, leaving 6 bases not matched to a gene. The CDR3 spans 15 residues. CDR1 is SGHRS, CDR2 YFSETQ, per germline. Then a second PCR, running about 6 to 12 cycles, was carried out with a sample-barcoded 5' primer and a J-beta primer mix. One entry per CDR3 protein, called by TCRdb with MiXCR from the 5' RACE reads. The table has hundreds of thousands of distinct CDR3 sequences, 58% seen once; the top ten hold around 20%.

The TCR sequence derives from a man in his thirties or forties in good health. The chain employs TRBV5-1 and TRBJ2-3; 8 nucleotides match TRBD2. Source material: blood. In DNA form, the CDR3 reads TGCGCCAGCAGCCCGGGAGGGTACACCACAGATACGCAGTATTTT. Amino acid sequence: CASSPGGYTTDTQYF. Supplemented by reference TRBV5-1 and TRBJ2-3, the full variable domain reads KAGVTQTPRYLIKTRGQQVTLSCSPISGHRSVSWYQQTPGQGLQFLFEYFSETQRNKGNFPGRFSGRQFSNSRSEMNVSTLELGDSALYLCASSPGGYTTDTQYFGPGTRLTVL.